Presented here are 9 T cell receptor beta chains from one specimen sequenced in a study of T cell responses to AZD1222 COVID-19 vaccine. Sequenced by immunoSEQ multiplex PCR; TCRdb stores in-frame clones only, minus some. The table records 98,000 or so clones, roughly 90% of them present only once. This specimen was peripheral blood, taken 28 days after the second AZD1222 dose. The receptors come from an adult who received the AZD1222 COVID-19 vaccine.

The chain couples TRBV27 to TRBJ2-5; 12 bases align to TRBD2. V lost 5 bases, J lost 1 base, and 14 bases stayed unmatched. The germline gives CDR1 MNHEY, CDR2 SMNVEV (reference sequence). The CDR3 runs 19 residues. The CDR3 DNA reads as TGTGCCAGCAGTCGGATAAGACGTCTAGCGGGAGGGTTCCAAGAGACCCAGTACTTC. It is translated as CASSRIRRLAGGFQETQYF.

The chain is built from TRBV11-3 and TRBJ2-4; 11 bases line up with TRBD2. The trim removed 5 bases at V and 15 bases at J, leaving 6 bases unmatched. The CDR3 runs to 12 residues. The V gene's germline CDR1 is SGHNT and CDR2 YENEEA. The CDR3 coding sequence is TGTGCCAGCAGCGCCCTAGCGGGAGGAAGGTACTTC. Protein product: CASSALAGGRYF.

Concerning this clone: Additional DNA sequences in this sample encode the identical CDR3. The CDR3 loop reads CASSYQGGEQYF. CDR3 bases: TGTGCCAGCAGTTACCAGGGAGGAGAGCAGTACTTC. This chain connects TRBV6-5 to TRBJ2-7; a possible D gene is TRBD2 (6 bases). The CDR3 contains 12 residues. Between the trimmed V and J ends, which lost 2 bases and 7 bases, there was a span of 9 bases. Germline CDR1 reads MNHEY; CDR2 reads SVGAGI.

V usage is TRBV6-5 and J usage is TRBJ1-1, with TRBD1 identical over 7 bases. Germline values: CDR1 MNHEY, CDR2 SVGAGI. V trimming: 5 bases; J trimming: 0 bases; junction bases outside the gene matches: 3. The CDR3 covers 14 residues. The CDR3: CASSRGGMNTEAFF. In DNA form, the CDR3 reads TGTGCCAGCAGTCGAGGGGGCATGAACACTGAAGCTTTCTTT.

The V gene is TRBV11-3, the J gene TRBJ2-1, with D maybe TRBD2 (6 bases). Germline CDR1 and CDR2: SGHNT and YENEEA. This CDR3 contains 14 residues. Trimming took 5 bases from V and 7 from J, leaving 15 bases between them. The CDR3 is CASSQSRGTNEQFF. CDR3 DNA: TGTGCCAGCAGCCAGAGCCGCGGGACTAATGAGCAGTTCTTC.

DNA of the CDR3: TGTGCCAGCAGCTTAGTTGGGGCCAGGGGCACTGAAGCTTTCTTT. It codes for CASSLVGARGTEAFF. The chain recombines TRBV7-8 with TRBJ1-1; a possible D gene is TRBD1 (6 bases). V lost 1 base and J 4 bases, leaving 13 bases between the germline ends. The CDR3 has 15 amino acids. CDR1 SGHVS and CDR2 FQNEAQ come from the germline V gene.

The chain links TRBV25-1 to TRBJ1-1, with D perhaps TRBD1 (6 bases). Germline loops: CDR1 MGHDK, CDR2 SYGVNS. CDR3 length: 11 amino acids. The V and J ends lost 6 bases and 6 bases respectively, with 8 bases between them. The CDR3 DNA reads as TGTGCCAGCAGACACAGGGCTGAAGCTTTCTTT. This codes for CASRHRAEAFF.

The chain recombines TRBV19 with TRBJ1-2; TRBD1 agrees at 8 bases. The length of the CDR3 is 16 residues. Germline-derived CDR1 and CDR2 are LNHDA and SQIVND (reference sequence). Trimming cost V 5 bases and J 2 bases; bases outside gene matches: 10. Here the CDR3 DNA reads TGTGCCAGTAGTGGACCGGACAGGGAAGTAAACTATGGCTACACCTTC. Its translation is CASSGPDREVNYGYTF.

A single count supports this clone. The chain recombines TRBV28 with TRBJ2-1; maybe TRBD2 (6 bases). Trimming took off 3 bases at V and 10 bases at J, with 16 bases between the two ends. The length of the CDR3 is 14 residues. Germline V gene data show CDR1 as MDHEN and CDR2 as SYDVKM. CDR3 nucleotides: TGTGCCAGCAGTTTCAGTTCTGGGCGGGGAGAGCAGTTCTTC. Protein product: CASSFSSGRGEQFF.